Given below is one T cell receptor beta chain in context. These data come from a study of blood T cell repertoires in COVID-19. Whole-study context: Some COVID-19 samples were acute and others convalescent; all came from the United States, Italy and Spain. T cells, B-cell-depleted T cells, or PBMCs provided the cDNA or gDNA that served as material.

This CDR3 comprises 13 residues. Germline V gene sequence: CDR1 GTSNPN, CDR2 SVGIG (reference sequence). Trimming stripped 0 bases from V and 7 bases from J, with 12 bases between. As processed by the authors: Scientists estimated how many nucleated cells there were by amplifying reference gene primers. The table came from immunoSEQ multiplex PCR; TCRdb's copy has only in-frame clones and leaves some out. V and J calls and clone size come straight from that table; D and trimming were deduced from the DNA. Of some 70,000 clones listed, around 82% were seen once; the top ten hold under 8%. Sample: peripheral blood. The receptor's source is a man aged 60 to 69 with acute or convalescent COVID-19. J is TRBJ1-1 and V is TRBV30; a possible D gene is TRBD1 (6 bases). In DNA form, the CDR3 reads TGTGCCTGGAGTGTACGGACAGATAGTGAAGCTTTCTTT. Amino acid sequence: CAWSVRTDSEAFF.